These T cell receptor beta chains were read from a single sample in a study of shared clonotypes between healthy human individuals. Using immunoSEQ multiplex PCR, the repertoire was profiled, and TCRdb retains in-frame clones only, with some absent. The sample records approximately 500,000 clones, less than 85% being singletons. Sequences were obtained from PBMCs. The receptors were sampled from a woman aged 40 to 50 in good health. Some clones in this sample may be carry-over from other donors' samples. CDR3s include the opening cysteine and the closing phenylalanine or tryptophan. A D gene is named only where the DNA matches it firmly. Only part of the rows carry a size: once, few, many, or a class if the clone is expanded.

j_call: TRBJ2-7; d_call: .; clone_size: .; v_call: TRBV30; cdr3_nt: TGTGCCTGGAGTGTAGTTGGGGGCGGTGAGCAGTACTTC; cdr3_aa: CAWSVVGGGEQYF
j_call: TRBJ1-4; d_call: .; clone_size: .; v_call: TRBV4-3; cdr3_nt: TGCGCCAGCAGCCAAGGCCAAGGGGATGAAAAACTGTTTTTT; cdr3_aa: CASSQGQGDEKLFF
j_call: TRBJ1-3; d_call: .; clone_size: .; v_call: TRBV28; cdr3_nt: TGTGCCAGCAGTCCCTTGTACTCTGGAAACACCATATATTTT; cdr3_aa: CASSPLYSGNTIYF
j_call: TRBJ1-2; d_call: TRBD1; clone_size: .; v_call: TRBV19; cdr3_nt: TGTGCCAGTAGTTGGAAACAGGGGAACCCGAATGGCTACACCTTC; cdr3_aa: CASSWKQGNPNGYTF
j_call: TRBJ2-7; d_call: TRBD2; clone_size: .; v_call: TRBV5-4; cdr3_nt: TGTGCCAGCAGCTTAGGAATAGGGACTAGCGGGACCTACGAGCAGTACTTC; cdr3_aa: CASSLGIGTSGTYEQYF
j_call: TRBJ1-5; d_call: .; clone_size: .; v_call: TRBV28; cdr3_nt: TGTGCCAGCAGTTTCCCCTCAGAACGCAATCAGCCCCAGCATTTT; cdr3_aa: CASSFPSERNQPQHF
j_call: TRBJ1-2; d_call: .; clone_size: .; v_call: TRBV7-2; cdr3_nt: TGTGCCAGCAGCTTAGAAGAAAGGCGTGGCTACACCTTC; cdr3_aa: CASSLEERRGYTF
j_call: TRBJ1-4; d_call: .; clone_size: .; v_call: TRBV7-8; cdr3_nt: TGTGCCAGCAGCTTAGAAGTTTTTAATGAAAAACTGTTTTTT; cdr3_aa: CASSLEVFNEKLFF
j_call: TRBJ2-1; d_call: TRBD2; clone_size: many; v_call: TRBV4-1; cdr3_nt: TGCGCCAGCAGCCCCCGGGGTAGCGGGAGTAGTTTCCATGAGCAGTTCTTC; cdr3_aa: CASSPRGSGSSFHEQFF
j_call: TRBJ2-5; d_call: TRBD2; clone_size: .; v_call: TRBV11-2; cdr3_nt: TGTGCCAGCAGCTTAGTGGCGGGAGCCTGGGAGACCCAGTACTTC; cdr3_aa: CASSLVAGAWETQYF
j_call: TRBJ2-5; d_call: .; clone_size: .; v_call: TRBV5-8; cdr3_nt: TGTGCCAGCAGCTCCTCCCCCCGACTAGAGGCGGAGACCCAGTACTTC; cdr3_aa: CASSSSPRLEAETQYF
j_call: TRBJ2-2; d_call: .; clone_size: .; v_call: TRBV7-9; cdr3_nt: TGTGCCAGCAGCTCCGGGACACTTCGAGGCGGGGAGCTGTTTTTT; cdr3_aa: CASSSGTLRGGELFF
j_call: TRBJ2-7; d_call: TRBD2; clone_size: .; v_call: TRBV29-1; cdr3_nt: TGCAGCGGATTGAGCGGGAGGGCATCGGAGCAGTACTTC; cdr3_aa: CSGLSGRASEQYF
j_call: TRBJ2-3; d_call: .; clone_size: .; v_call: TRBV4-1; cdr3_nt: TGCGCCAGCAGCCCAGGGGGGTGGGTAGCGGAAGATACGCAGTATTTT; cdr3_aa: CASSPGGWVAEDTQYF
j_call: TRBJ2-7; d_call: .; clone_size: .; v_call: TRBV18; cdr3_nt: TGTGCCAGCTCACCACGATCCCAGGGCGACGAGCAGTACTTC; cdr3_aa: CASSPRSQGDEQYF
j_call: TRBJ2-7; d_call: .; clone_size: many; v_call: TRBV10-2; cdr3_nt: TGCGCCAGCAGTGAGTCGGGACTGCCCGAGCAGTACTTC; cdr3_aa: CASSESGLPEQYF
j_call: TRBJ2-1; d_call: .; clone_size: few; v_call: TRBV15; cdr3_nt: TGTGCCACCAGCCCTCTTTCCCGGGGGGCTGGGCAGTTCTTC; cdr3_aa: CATSPLSRGAGQFF